Given below is one T cell receptor (beta chain) in context. Its antigen is not known. The CDR3 loop spans 13 amino acids. The germline gives CDR1 SGDLS, CDR2 YYNGEE. The trim removed 5 bases at V and 5 bases at J, leaving 4 bases unmatched. This specimen belongs to a study of cytomegalovirus exposure and HLA in healthy donors. Study-wide points: TCR beta chain V- and J-gene trimming was linked, in a later analysis, to a missense variant in DCLRE1C. In a later analysis, CMV-associated beta chains were mostly HLA-associated, it appeared. Further analysis, carried out later, found HLA-associated TCR beta chains more clonally expanded than equally common other chains. Highly shared sequence variants in one cluster were likely a sequencing artifact.

A multiplex PCR was run with 60 Vbeta primers and 13 Jbeta primers. The data were produced by immunoSEQ multiplex PCR, yet TCRdb's version contains in-frame clones alone and is incomplete. The sample includes around 100,000 clones, 75% seen only once; the top ten take roughly an eighth. Sample: PBMCs. This receptor was identified in a male donor in good health and CMV-seropositive. The chain employs TRBV9 and TRBJ2-5; 9 nucleotides line up with TRBD1. CDR3 region: CASSAGQGETQYF. CDR3 DNA: TGTGCCAGCAGTGCAGGACAGGGGGAGACCCAGTACTTC.